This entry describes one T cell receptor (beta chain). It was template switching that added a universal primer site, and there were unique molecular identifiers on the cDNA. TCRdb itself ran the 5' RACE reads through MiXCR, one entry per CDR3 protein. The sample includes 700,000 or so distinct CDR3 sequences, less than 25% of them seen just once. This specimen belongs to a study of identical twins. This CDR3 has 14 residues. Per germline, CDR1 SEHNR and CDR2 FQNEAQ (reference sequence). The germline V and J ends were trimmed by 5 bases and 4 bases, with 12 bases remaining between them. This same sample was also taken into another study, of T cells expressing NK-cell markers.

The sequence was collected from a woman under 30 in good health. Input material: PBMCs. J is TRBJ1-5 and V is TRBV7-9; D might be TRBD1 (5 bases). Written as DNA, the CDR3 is TGTGCCAGCAGCCCTCAACGGGGGAATCAGCCCCAGCATTTT. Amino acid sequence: CASSPQRGNQPQHF.